A single sample gave rise to the 15 T cell receptor beta chains below, sequenced in a study of long-term antiretroviral therapy in people with HIV. A v3.0 immunoSEQ assay was performed at survey level. TCRdb keeps only in-frame clones here, not all; method: immunoSEQ multiplex PCR. The table includes approximately 26,000 clones, more than 75% detected once. The sequenced sample was unsorted PBMCs, obtained 2.9 years after starting antiretroviral therapy. The receptors shown here come from a middle-aged man with HIV.

The chain uses TRBV7-3 and TRBJ2-5, with a tentative D call TRBD1 (6 bases). This CDR3 comprises 15 residues. V was pared by 0 bases and J by 4 bases, with 12 bases between. Looked up from germline, CDR1 is SGHTA and CDR2 is FQGTGA. The CDR3 DNA is TGTGCCAGCAGCTTAACTGGGGGCAGGGGAGAGACCCAGTACTTC. It yields the protein CASSLTGGRGETQYF.

The chain employs TRBV6-5 and TRBJ1-3, with 8 bases that match TRBD1. V shed 5 bases and J 4 bases; nucleotides not matched to a gene: 4. This CDR3 contains 14 residues. Germline CDR1 is MNHEY and CDR2 is SVGAGI. The CDR3 nucleotides are TGTGCCAGCAGTCCACAGGGGGACGGAAACACCATATATTTT. It translates to CASSPQGDGNTIYF.

V is TRBV5-1 and J is TRBJ1-6, with no clear D. CDR3 length equals 14 residues. V was clipped by 2 bases and J by 5 bases, with 8 bases between them. Germline CDR1 is SGHRS and CDR2 is YFSETQ. The CDR3 sequence: CASSFEGNNSPLHF. The CDR3 region has the DNA TGCGCCAGCAGCTTTGAGGGTAATAATTCACCCCTCCACTTT.

This chain links TRBV27 with TRBJ2-2, with TRBD2 identical over 7 bases. There are 15 residues in the CDR3. Trimming at V came to 6 bases and at J to 2 bases, leaving 6 bases not matched to a gene. From germline, CDR1 is MNHEY and CDR2 SMNVEV (reference sequence). The DNA of the CDR3 is TGTGCCAGCAGCGGTTGGGGGGGAAACACCGGGGAGCTGTTTTTT. Residues: CASSGWGGNTGELFF.

The chain is built from TRBV7-9 and TRBJ2-7; D is unresolved. This CDR3 is 14 amino acids long. V gave up 1 base and J gave up 2 bases, with 9 bases separating them. CDR1 SEHNR and CDR2 FQNEAQ come from the germline V gene (reference sequence). CDR3 residues: CASSLDDKTYEQYF. DNA for the CDR3: TGTGCCAGCAGCTTAGATGACAAGACCTACGAGCAGTACTTC.

This rearrangement joins TRBV28 to TRBJ2-2; D is ambiguous. This CDR3 is 13 amino acids long. The germline V and J ends were trimmed by 5 bases and 1 base, with 5 bases remaining between them. Germline V CDR1 and CDR2: MDHEN, SYDVKM. The CDR3 spells CASSAVNTGELFF. CDR3 sequence (DNA): TGTGCCAGCAGTGCGGTGAACACCGGGGAGCTGTTTTTT.

The rearrangement links TRBV27 to TRBJ2-7; D not resolved. V lost 0 bases and J 6 bases, leaving 9 bases between the germline ends. CDR1 and CDR2 (germline): MNHEY, SMNVEV (reference sequence). The CDR3 is 13 residues long. The CDR3 is CASSLSAPSEQYF. CDR3 DNA sequence: TGTGCCAGCAGTTTATCGGCACCCTCCGAGCAGTACTTC.

This chain joins TRBV10-1 and TRBJ2-2; perhaps TRBD1 as D (6 bases). V was trimmed by 8 bases and J by 0 bases, leaving 22 bases between them. Looked up from germline, CDR1 is WNHNN and CDR2 is SYGVQD (reference sequence). The CDR3 sequence is 18 residues long. The CDR3 coding sequence is TGCGCCAGCCTAAGAACGAAAGAGGGACAAACGAACACCGGGGAGCTGTTTTTT. This sequence encodes CASLRTKEGQTNTGELFF.

The chain carries TRBV7-6 and TRBJ1-6; D unclear. The CDR3 totals 15 residues. Germline CDR1 is SGHVS and CDR2 is FNYEAQ. V was clipped by 2 bases and J by 8 bases, with 13 bases between them. The CDR3 DNA is TGTGCCAGCAGCTTACAGGCAGCCTTTGATTCACCCCTCCACTTT. Its translation is CASSLQAAFDSPLHF. Supplemented by reference TRBV7-6 and TRBJ1-6, the full variable domain reads GAGVSQSPRYKVTKRGQDVALRCDPISGHVSLYWYRQALGQGPEFLTYFNYEAQQDKSGLPNDRFSAERPEGSISTLTIQRTEQRDSAMYRCASSLQAAFDSPLHFGNGTRLTVT.

This clone has a single count. Relative to the germline gene, one junction end is altered; a read error may explain this. The genes are TRBV7-7 and TRBJ2-7; the match to TRBD1 covers 9 bases. CDR1 is SSHAT and CDR2 is FNYEAQ in the germline V gene (reference sequence). The length of the CDR3 is 13 residues. The CDR3: CASSRDREGEQYF. The CDR3 DNA follows: TGTGCTAGCAGCCGGGACAGGGAGGGCGAGCAGTACTTC.

This chain joins TRBV5-5 and TRBJ1-5, with D possibly matching TRBD1 (5 bases). The CDR3 is 17 amino acids. V lost 0 bases, J lost 6 bases, and 19 bases lay in between. The germline V gene encodes CDR1 SGHKS and CDR2 YYEKEE (reference sequence). The CDR3: CASSLAGYGSGAQPQHF. The CDR3 DNA follows: TGTGCCAGCAGCTTGGCGGGTTACGGAAGTGGGGCTCAGCCCCAGCATTTT.

The chain combines TRBV13 with TRBJ2-7; D possibly corresponds to TRBD1 (7 bases). The CDR3 is 15 amino acids. CDR1 and CDR2 (germline): PRHDT, FYEKMQ (reference sequence). Trimming took 5 bases from V and 1 from J, leaving 15 bases between them. This chain's CDR3 is CASSPQGGGSYEQYF. The CDR3 coding sequence is TGTGCCAGCAGCCCTCAGGGGGGCGGGTCCTACGAGCAGTACTTC.

This chain uses TRBV7-2 with TRBJ2-5; the D call may be TRBD1 or TRBD2 (6 bases each). The V end lost 5 bases, the J end lost 2 bases, and 18 bases lay between the germline ends. CDR1 is SGHTA, CDR2 FQGNSA, per germline. CDR3 length: 16 amino acids. CDR3 in amino acids: CASSPRRGEFQETQYF. CDR3 in DNA: TGTGCCAGCAGCCCCCGGAGGGGGGAGTTTCAAGAGACCCAGTACTTC.

V is TRBV9 and J is TRBJ2-5, with a possible D match to TRBD2 (6 bases). The CDR3 totals 14 residues. Germline CDR1 reads SGDLS; CDR2 reads YYNGEE. The V and J ends lost 4 bases and 5 bases respectively, with 15 bases between them. The CDR3 DNA sequence: TGTGCCAGCAGCCCGGGGGTAGCAGGGGAGACCCAGTACTTC. Its translation: CASSPGVAGETQYF.

The chain uses TRBV9 and TRBJ2-2, with 9 nucleotides matching TRBD2. J gave up 4 bases and V 0 bases, and 4 bases lay outside the gene matches. Germline CDR1 is SGDLS and CDR2 is YYNGEE. The CDR3 consists of 16 residues. Here the CDR3 reads CASSVVGSGSTGELFF. The CDR3 DNA follows: TGTGCCAGCAGCGTAGTTGGTAGCGGGAGCACCGGGGAGCTGTTTTTT.